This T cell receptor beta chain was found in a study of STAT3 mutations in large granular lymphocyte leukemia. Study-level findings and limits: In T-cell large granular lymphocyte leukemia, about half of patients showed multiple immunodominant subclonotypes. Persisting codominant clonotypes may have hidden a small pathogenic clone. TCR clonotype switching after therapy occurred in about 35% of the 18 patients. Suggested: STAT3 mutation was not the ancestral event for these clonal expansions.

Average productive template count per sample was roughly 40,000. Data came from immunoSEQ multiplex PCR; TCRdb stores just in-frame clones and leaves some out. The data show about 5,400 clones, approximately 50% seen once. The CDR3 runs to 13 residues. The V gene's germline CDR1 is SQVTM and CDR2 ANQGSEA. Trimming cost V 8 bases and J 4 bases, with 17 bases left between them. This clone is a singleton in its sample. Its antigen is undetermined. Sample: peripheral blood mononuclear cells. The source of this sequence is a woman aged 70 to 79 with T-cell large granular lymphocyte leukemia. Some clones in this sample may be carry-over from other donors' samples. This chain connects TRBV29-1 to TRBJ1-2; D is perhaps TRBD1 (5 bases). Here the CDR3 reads CSLGVDQGYGYTF. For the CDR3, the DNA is TGCAGCCTTGGAGTTGATCAGGGCTATGGCTACACCTTC.